Listed below are T cell receptor beta chains from one sample, sequenced in a study of T cells after yellow fever vaccination. TCRdb reprocessed the 5' RACE reads via MiXCR and lists one record per CDR3 protein. Of 350,000 or so distinct CDR3 sequences listed, 8.1% are singletons. Sequenced here: PBMCs, sampled more than 35 days after the first yellow fever vaccination. Every receptor here comes from a man between 18 and 29 years old who received the YFV17D yellow fever vaccine. CDR3s include the opening cysteine and the closing phenylalanine or tryptophan. D genes are given only for firm matches. Clone size is not always given. Where it is, it says once, few, many or a class for expanded clones.

cdr3_aa | cdr3_nt | d_call | clone_size | j_call | v_call
CASRRFPGTGVWPQHF | TGTGCCAGCAGAAGATTTCCCGGGACAGGGGTTTGGCCCCAGCATTTT | TRBD1 | few | TRBJ1-5 | TRBV27
CASRRLAGLQDTQYF | TGTGCCAGCAGAAGACTAGCGGGGCTCCAAGATACGCAGTATTTT | TRBD2 | few | TRBJ2-3 | TRBV6-1
CASSFITGGYYEQYF | TGTGCCAGCAGTTTTATAACAGGGGGATACTACGAGCAGTACTTC | TRBD1 | few | TRBJ2-7 | TRBV12-3/TRBV12-4
CASGVFGDYTEAFF | TGTGCCAGCGGGGTTTTTGGGGATTACACTGAAGCTTTCTTT | NA | NA | TRBJ1-1 | TRBV25-1
CSAGTPHNNQPQHF | TGCAGTGCTGGTACACCCCATAACAATCAGCCCCAGCATTTT | NA | few | TRBJ1-5 | TRBV20-1
CASSFQTATNEKLFF | TGTGCCAGCAGCTTCCAGACTGCAACTAATGAAAAACTGTTTTTT | NA | few | TRBJ1-4 | TRBV5-6
CATSDSRWRGETQYF | TGTGCCACCAGTGACTCAAGGTGGAGGGGAGAGACCCAGTACTTC | NA | NA | TRBJ2-5 | TRBV24-1
CASRPVWADNEQFF | TGTGCCAGCAGACCGGTGTGGGCTGACAATGAGCAGTTCTTC | NA | few | TRBJ2-1 | TRBV6-2/TRBV6-3
CASSLGQEVQEQYF | TGCGCCAGCAGCTTGGGACAGGAGGTTCAGGAGCAGTACTTC | NA | NA | TRBJ2-7 | TRBV5-1
CSARGTGGYSPLHF | TGCAGTGCTAGAGGAACAGGGGGATATTCACCCCTCCACTTT | TRBD1 | few | TRBJ1-6 | TRBV20-1
CASSSRVGAEPHNEQFF | TGCGCCAGCAGCTCCCGGGTAGGGGCAGAGCCCCACAATGAGCAGTTCTTC | NA | NA | TRBJ2-1 | TRBV5-1